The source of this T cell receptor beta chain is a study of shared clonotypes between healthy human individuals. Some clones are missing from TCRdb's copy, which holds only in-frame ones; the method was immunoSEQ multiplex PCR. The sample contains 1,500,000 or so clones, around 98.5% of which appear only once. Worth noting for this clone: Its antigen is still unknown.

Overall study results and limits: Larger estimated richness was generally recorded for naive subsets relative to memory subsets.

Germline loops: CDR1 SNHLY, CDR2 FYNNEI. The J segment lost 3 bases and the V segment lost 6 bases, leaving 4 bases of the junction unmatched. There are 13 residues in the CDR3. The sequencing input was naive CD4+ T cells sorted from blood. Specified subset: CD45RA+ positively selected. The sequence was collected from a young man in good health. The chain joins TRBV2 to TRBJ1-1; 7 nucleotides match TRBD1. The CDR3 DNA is TGTGCCAGCAGAGTCGACAGGGACACTGAAGCTTTCTTT. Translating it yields CASRVDRDTEAFF.